One and the same sample provided the 5 T cell receptor beta chains below, sequenced in a study of blood T cell repertoires in COVID-19. Clones were sequenced by immunoSEQ multiplex PCR, and TCRdb holds only the in-frame ones, with some missing. The sample lists fewer than 400,000 clones, 70% to 90% seen once, with 2.2% in the top ten. The sequencing sample was made of PBMCs or T cells enriched from blood (not recorded which). All receptors derive from a man aged 30 to 39 who had recovered from COVID-19.

CDR3 coding DNA: TGTGCCAGCAGCTCGGACAGGGCGAATGAAAAACTGTTTTTT. Its protein is CASSSDRANEKLFF. This chain links TRBV11-2 with TRBJ1-4, with 8 bases aligning to TRBD1. The CDR3 runs 14 residues. With V trimmed by 4 bases and J by 5 bases, 3 bases remained unmatched. Looked up from germline, CDR1 is SGHAT and CDR2 is FQNNGV.

The CDR3 spells CASSICCRGQGNTIYF. CDR3 DNA: TGTGCCAGTAGTATCTGTTGCAGGGGGCAAGGAAACACCATATATTTT. This chain connects TRBV19 to TRBJ1-3; 8 bases line up with TRBD1. With V trimmed by 3 bases and J by 4 bases, 8 bases remained unmatched. The CDR3 runs 16 residues. CDR1 and CDR2 from the germline V gene are LNHDA and SQIVND (reference sequence).

The chain recombines TRBV7-9 with TRBJ1-1; tentatively, D is TRBD1 (6 bases). V lost 4 bases and J 5 bases, leaving 11 bases between the germline ends. Germline V gene lookup returns CDR1 SEHNR and CDR2 FQNEAQ (reference sequence). The CDR3 runs 13 residues. The chain's CDR3 is CASSSGRGTEAFF. CDR3 nucleotides: TGTGCCAGCAGCTCCGGCAGGGGAACTGAAGCTTTCTTT.

The genes are TRBV5-6 and TRBJ1-2; a weak D match, TRBD1 (6 bases). Germline values: CDR1 SGHDT, CDR2 YYEEEE. The CDR3 is 13 amino acids. The V and J ends lost 4 bases and 6 bases respectively, with 13 bases between them. The CDR3 spells CASSPRGVDGYTF. CDR3 coding DNA: TGTGCCAGCAGCCCCAGGGGAGTGGATGGCTACACCTTC.

This chain joins TRBV9 and TRBJ2-4; D may be TRBD1 (6 bases). V shed 3 bases and J shed 0 bases, with 13 bases lying between them. The CDR3 loop spans 16 amino acids. Germline CDR1 and CDR2: SGDLS and YYNGEE. This CDR3 is CASSARTDSAKNIQYF. The CDR3 bases are TGTGCCAGCAGCGCTAGGACAGATTCAGCCAAAAACATTCAGTACTTC.